This is a list of T cell receptor beta chains from one sample in a study of cytomegalovirus exposure and HLA in healthy donors. Profiling relied on immunoSEQ multiplex PCR, and the TCRdb table lists in-frame clones only, not all of them. The sample carries about 160,000 clones, roughly 80% recorded once. The material sequenced was PBMCs. The receptors here all came from a male donor in good health and CMV-seronegative. Each CDR3 is given with its conserved first and last residue.

TRBJ2-7	TRBV28	CASSSPGQGLYEQYF
TRBJ2-5	TRBV2	CASSEQGGRETQYF
TRBJ2-2	TRBV19	CASSMGLNTGELFF
TRBJ2-7	TRBV7-6	CASSLDDRTVIPHYEQYF
TRBJ2-2	TRBV12-5	CASANSPGELFF
TRBJ2-3	TRBV10-3	CAISESRRGGTDTQYF
TRBJ2-2	TRBV29-1	CSVIAGGPAGELFF
TRBJ2-5	TRBV6-1	CASSEVAVQETQYF
TRBJ1-5	TRBV15	CATSRDRAGGSNQPQHF
TRBJ2-5	TRBV18	CASSPTGVQETQYF
TRBJ2-1	TRBV7-9	CASSAGEQFF